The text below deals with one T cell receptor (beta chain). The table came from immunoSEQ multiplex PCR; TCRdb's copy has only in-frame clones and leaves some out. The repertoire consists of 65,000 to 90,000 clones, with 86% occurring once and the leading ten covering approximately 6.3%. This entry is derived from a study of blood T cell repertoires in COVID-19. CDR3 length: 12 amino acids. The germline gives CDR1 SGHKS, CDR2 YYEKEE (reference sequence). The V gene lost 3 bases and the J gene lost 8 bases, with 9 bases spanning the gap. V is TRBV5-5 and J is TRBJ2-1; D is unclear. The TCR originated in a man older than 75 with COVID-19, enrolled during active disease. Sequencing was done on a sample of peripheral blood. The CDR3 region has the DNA TGTGCCAGCAGCTACTATTTGGATGAGCAGTTCTTC. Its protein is CASSYYLDEQFF.